This TCR beta chain was identified in a study of CD8 T cells in Susac syndrome. Random-hexamer reverse transcription was applied to roughly 0.5 to 1 ug RNA. TCRdb fed the immunoSEQ multiplex PCR reads into MiXCR, producing one record per CDR3 protein. The sample holds about 180,000 distinct CDR3 sequences; roughly 94% are singletons and the top ten take around 0.1%. J lost 0 bases, V lost 3 bases, and 3 bases had no gene match. This CDR3 has 14 amino acids. Germline V gene lookup returns CDR1 GTSNPN and CDR2 SVGIG (reference sequence). V usage is TRBV30 and J usage is TRBJ1-2; TRBD1 aligns across 8 bases. This receptor was taken from a human donor with Susac syndrome. The specimen sequenced was CD4+ T cells from PBMCs. CDR3 DNA: TGTGCCTGGAGCCCGGACAGGGCTAACTATGGCTACACCTTC. This encodes CAWSPDRANYGYTF.